This TCR beta chain appears in the sequencing data of a study of shared clonotypes between healthy human individuals. Study-level points and caveats: Non-shared clonotypes had lower generation probabilities than clonotypes shared by all four sorted-subset donors.

Notes on this clone: As yet, its antigen is unknown.

Assay used: immunoSEQ multiplex PCR; TCRdb lists only in-frame clones, some missing. The sample includes roughly 2,500,000 clones, under 95% of them seen just once. Germline-derived CDR1 and CDR2 are MGHRA and YSYEKL. With V trimmed by 0 bases and J by 6 bases, 5 bases remained unmatched. The CDR3 runs to 15 residues. All donors qualified as healthy HIV-negative adults and had experienced no recent acute infections or vaccinations. The receptor comes from a man aged 18 to 35 in good health. Some clones in this sample may be carry-over from other donors' samples. Sequencing used naive CD4+ T cells from PBMCs. Subset defined: CD45RA+ positively selected. The chain employs TRBV4-1 and TRBJ1-5; TRBD1 matches 7 bases. CDR3 protein: CASSQDEGAGQPQHF. CDR3 nucleotide sequence: TGCGCCAGCAGCCAAGACGAGGGGGCAGGTCAGCCCCAGCATTTT.